This TCR beta chain was observed in a study of shared clonotypes between healthy human individuals. Study at large: Sampling drew on donors who were a couple of women and a few men aged 18 to 49.

It was across several immunoSEQ plates that each subset's genomic DNA was evenly split. Repertoires were generated with immunoSEQ multiplex PCR, while TCRdb's copy carries only in-frame clones and drops some. The sample has 2,500,000 or so clones; approximately 94% are singletons. The study drew its donors from healthy HIV-negative adults without recent acute infections or vaccinations. The germline V gene has CDR1 ENHRY and CDR2 SYGVKD. J gave up 2 bases and V 3 bases, and 15 bases lay outside the gene matches. The CDR3 runs 19 residues. The sequence was obtained from a man between 18 and 35 years old in good health. Some clones in this sample may be carry-over from other donors' samples. Sequencing was done on a sample of naive CD4+ T cells from PBMCs. Subset described: CD45RA+ positively selected. V usage is TRBV10-3 and J usage is TRBJ2-1; 8 bases agree with TRBD2. The CDR3 protein is CAISEPGGRKRGTYNEQFF. The CDR3 bases are TGTGCCATCAGTGAACCCGGGGGCCGCAAGCGGGGGACCTACAATGAGCAGTTCTTC.